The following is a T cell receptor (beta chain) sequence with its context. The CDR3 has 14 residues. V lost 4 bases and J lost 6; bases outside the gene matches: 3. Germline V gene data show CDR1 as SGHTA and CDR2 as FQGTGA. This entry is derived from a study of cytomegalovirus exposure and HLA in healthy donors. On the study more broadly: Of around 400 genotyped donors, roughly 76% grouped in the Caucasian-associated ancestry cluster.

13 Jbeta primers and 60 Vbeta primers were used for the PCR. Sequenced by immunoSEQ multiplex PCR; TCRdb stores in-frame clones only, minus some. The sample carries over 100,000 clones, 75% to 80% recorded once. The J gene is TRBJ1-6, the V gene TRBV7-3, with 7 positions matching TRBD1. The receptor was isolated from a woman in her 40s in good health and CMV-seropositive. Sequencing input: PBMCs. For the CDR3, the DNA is TGTGCCAGCAGCTCGGGACAGCTTAATTCACCCCTCCACTTT. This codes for CASSSGQLNSPLHF.